This passage covers 28 T cell receptor beta chains from one sample sequenced in a study of blood T cells in healthy people across ages. It was with a sample-barcoded 5' primer and a J-beta primer mix that a second PCR of roughly 7 to 12 cycles was run. One entry per CDR3 protein results from TCRdb running MiXCR on the 5' RACE reads. This table holds about 1,000,000 distinct CDR3 sequences, 40% to 45% found once. Sequencing used blood. These receptors were collected from a woman in her sixties in good health.

As to this clonotype: An end of the junction does not agree with germline; a read error may underlie this. The CDR3 nucleotides read TGTGCCAGCAGCAAGGGACACCCTAGCACAGATATGCAGTATTTT. Encoded protein: CASSKGHPSTDMQYF. The chain joins TRBV7-2 to TRBJ2-3, with D maybe TRBD1 (6 bases). Germline CDR1 is SGHTA and CDR2 is FQGNSA. This CDR3 has 15 residues.

This rearrangement joins TRBV20-1 to TRBJ2-1, with 7 bases lining up with TRBD2. V was pared by 5 bases and J by 8 bases, with 9 bases of the junction left unmatched. The CDR3 is 13 residues long. The V gene's germline CDR1 is DFQATT and CDR2 SNEGSKA (reference sequence). The CDR3: CSAFAGRGDEQFF. In DNA, the CDR3 is TGCAGTGCTTTTGCGGGCCGGGGGGATGAGCAGTTCTTC.

This clonotype was seen a few times. With a much larger clone just one base away, this may be a read error. The rearrangement uses TRBV27 and TRBJ2-5; D could derive from TRBD1 or TRBD2 (5 bases each). With the DNA end fitting TRBJ2-1 better, the J assignment may be wrong. The CDR3 consists of 15 residues. Per the germline V gene, CDR1 is MNHEY and CDR2 is SMNVEV (reference sequence). CDR3 region: CASSSGGVYQETQFF. The CDR3 nucleotides are TGTGCCAGCAGTTCTGGGGGAGTGTACCAAGAGACCCAGTTCTTC.

The rearrangement uses TRBV29-1 and TRBJ1-1, with D perhaps TRBD1 (6 bases). The germline CDR1 and CDR2 sequences are SQVTM and ANQGSEA. Trimming pared 7 bases from V and 3 bases from J, leaving 21 bases between. The CDR3 loop spans 15 amino acids. In DNA form, the CDR3 reads TGCAGCGCGGCCCGGGACATGTCTTGGGACACTGAAGCTTTCTTT. Amino acids: CSAARDMSWDTEAFF.

This clonotype was observed a few times. The chain joins TRBV20-1 to TRBJ2-7, with TRBD2 matching over 8 bases. J gave up 7 bases and V 0 bases, and 11 bases lay outside the gene matches. CDR3 size: 15 residues. CDR1 is DFQATT, CDR2 SNEGSKA, per germline (reference sequence). The CDR3: CSARDGLAGRREQYF. The CDR3 bases are TGCAGTGCTAGAGATGGGCTAGCGGGCAGGAGGGAGCAGTACTTC.

The chain uses TRBV27 and TRBJ1-5; 8 bases agree with TRBD1. CDR1 is MNHEY and CDR2 is SMNVEV in the germline V gene (reference sequence). The CDR3 is made up of 15 amino acids. J was trimmed by 2 bases and V by 5 bases; bases with no gene match: 5. For the CDR3, the DNA is TGTGCCAGCAGTGGACCGGGACAGGGCAATCAGCCCCAGCATTTT. This translates into CASSGPGQGNQPQHF.

The chain recombines TRBV9 with TRBJ2-7, with TRBD1 matching over 7 bases. The trim removed 3 bases at V and 2 bases at J, leaving 8 bases unmatched. From germline, CDR1 is SGDLS and CDR2 YYNGEE. The CDR3 covers 15 residues. CDR3 region: CASSEEGTVAYEQYF. The CDR3 DNA reads as TGTGCCAGCAGCGAAGAGGGGACAGTTGCCTACGAGCAGTACTTC.

This clonotype has just a few counts. This chain connects TRBV15 to TRBJ1-6; the D is unclear. Looked up from germline, CDR1 is LNHNV and CDR2 is YYDKDF (reference sequence). The CDR3 sequence is 15 residues long. V lost 0 bases, J lost 6 bases, and 9 bases lay in between. This chain's CDR3 is CATSRDRTSNSPLHF. The CDR3 DNA reads as TGTGCCACCAGCAGAGACCGGACTTCTAATTCACCCCTCCACTTT.

In its sample, this clonotype was seen a few times. This chain links TRBV9 with TRBJ2-1; D is unresolved. V was cut by 1 base and J by 8 bases, with 4 bases left in between. The CDR3 loop spans 11 amino acids. The germline CDR1 and CDR2 sequences are SGDLS and YYNGEE. CDR3 sequence reads: CASSVSHEQFF. The DNA of the CDR3 is TGTGCCAGCAGCGTAAGTCATGAGCAGTTCTTC.

The chain uses TRBV30 and TRBJ1-2; D gene ambiguous. CDR1 and CDR2 (germline): GTSNPN, SVGIG (reference sequence). The CDR3 is 13 residues long. With 5 bases removed from V and 0 bases from J, the gap between germline ends came to 10 bases. The CDR3 reads CAWSERANYGYTF. The CDR3, as DNA: TGTGCCTGGTCAGAGAGAGCTAACTATGGCTACACCTTC.

The chain uses TRBV9 and TRBJ2-1, with D possibly being TRBD1 or TRBD2 (5 bases each). With 4 bases removed from V and 13 bases from J, the gap between germline ends came to 18 bases. The germline V gene encodes CDR1 SGDLS and CDR2 YYNGEE. CDR3 length: 13 residues. The CDR3: CASSRGGWETQFF. The CDR3 DNA follows: TGTGCCAGCAGCAGGGGTGGGTGGGAGACCCAGTTCTTC.

The V and J genes are TRBV13 and TRBJ2-3; unclear D gene. The CDR3 loop spans 14 amino acids. V was cut by 7 bases and J by 6 bases, with 17 bases left in between. CDR1 and CDR2 from the germline V gene are PRHDT and FYEKMQ (reference sequence). The CDR3 spells CASKAENYADTQYF. CDR3 DNA: TGTGCCAGCAAGGCGGAGAATTATGCGGATACGCAGTATTTT.

The V gene is TRBV20-1, the J gene TRBJ1-5, with 7 bases lining up with TRBD1. V was clipped by 4 bases and J by 4 bases; unmatched bases: 7. The V gene's germline CDR1 is DFQATT and CDR2 SNEGSKA (reference sequence). The CDR3 contains 14 residues. As DNA, the CDR3 is TGCAGTGCTAAACCGGGACAGCCTAATCAGCCCCAGCATTTT. This encodes CSAKPGQPNQPQHF.

This clonotype has only a few counts. V gene TRBV12-3 or TRBV12-4 combines with J gene TRBJ1-1, with D uncertain. Trimming stripped 8 bases from V and 4 bases from J, with 14 bases between. The CDR3 has 13 residues. CDR3 coding DNA: TGTGCCAGCCTTCACCGGAAGAGCACTGAAGCTTTCTTT. It codes for CASLHRKSTEAFF.

The chain couples TRBV28 to TRBJ1-2; D remains ambiguous. The CDR3 runs 15 residues. Germline V gives CDR1 MDHEN, CDR2 SYDVKM. V was clipped by 2 bases and J by 7 bases, with 17 bases between them. The CDR3 spells CASSLGSLGIVGYTF. CDR3 in DNA: TGTGCCAGCAGTTTAGGTTCCTTGGGTATAGTTGGCTACACCTTC.

This clonotype was counted a few times. The genes are TRBV6-4 and TRBJ2-1, with D perhaps matching TRBD1 or TRBD2 (6 bases each). The germline V gene has CDR1 MRHNA and CDR2 SNTAGT. The CDR3 runs to 15 residues. V lost 5 bases and J 4 bases, leaving 15 bases between the germline ends. In nucleotides, the CDR3 is TGTGCCAGCAGTACCAGGGCGGGGACATACAATGAGCAGTTCTTC. This gives the protein CASSTRAGTYNEQFF.

The CDR3 reads CASSDEDTQYF. The CDR3 DNA reads as TGTGCCAGCAGCGATGAGGATACGCAGTATTTT. The chain carries TRBV6-2 or TRBV6-3 and TRBJ2-3; D ambiguous. V shed 6 bases and J shed 6 bases, with 7 bases lying between them. Germline-derived CDR1 and CDR2 are MNHEY and SVGEGT. The CDR3 is 11 residues long.

This chain joins TRBV20-1 and TRBJ2-7; D not certain. The CDR3 runs to 14 residues. Germline V lookup: CDR1 DFQATT, CDR2 SNEGSKA (reference sequence). Trimming took 2 bases from V and 2 from J, leaving 13 bases between them. The CDR3 protein is CSARRPVPTYEQYF. For the CDR3, the DNA is TGCAGTGCTAGACGCCCGGTACCTACCTACGAGCAGTACTTC.

This chain links TRBV10-3 with TRBJ1-2, with D possibly matching TRBD1 (6 bases). V lost 6 bases and J 7 bases, leaving 9 bases between the germline ends. The CDR3 totals 11 residues. Germline values: CDR1 ENHRY, CDR2 SYGVKD. The CDR3 DNA reads as TGTGCCATCAGGGACAGCCCTGGCTACACCTTC. This gives the protein CAIRDSPGYTF.

This rearrangement joins TRBV11-1 to TRBJ2-1, with D unresolved. Between the trimmed V and J ends, which lost 2 bases and 6 bases, there was a span of 11 bases. Germline loops: CDR1 SGHAT, CDR2 FQDESV (reference sequence). The CDR3 is made up of 14 amino acids. The CDR3 sequence: CASSLRPIGNEQFF. CDR3 coding DNA: TGTGCCAGCAGCTTACGACCTATCGGCAATGAGCAGTTCTTC.

This clonotype was counted between two and nine times. V gene TRBV20-1 combines with J gene TRBJ2-1; D is unresolved. This CDR3 has 14 residues. Germline CDR1 reads DFQATT; CDR2 reads SNEGSKA (reference sequence). Between the trimmed V and J ends, which lost 1 base and 9 bases, there was a span of 16 bases. The CDR3, as DNA: TGCAGTGCTAGAGTTGCGAAGATGATAAGTGAGCAGTTCTTC. Its protein is CSARVAKMISEQFF.

The chain has TRBV6-5 and TRBJ1-1, with D hard to call. Deletions cut 4 bases from V and 1 base from J, with 7 bases between. In germline, CDR1 is MNHEY, CDR2 SVGAGI. The CDR3 spans 13 residues. CDR3: CASSSAGNTEAFF. DNA of the CDR3: TGTGCCAGCAGTTCCGCGGGGAACACTGAAGCTTTCTTT.

This clonotype was recorded once. The V call is TRBV2, the J call TRBJ1-2, with D unclear. This CDR3 has 14 residues. The V and J ends lost 2 bases and 5 bases respectively, with 12 bases between them. Germline V gives CDR1 SNHLY, CDR2 FYNNEI. The CDR3 reads CASSENGLLYGYTF. The CDR3 nucleotides are TGTGCCAGCAGTGAAAACGGCCTACTATATGGCTACACCTTC.

The chain employs TRBV29-1 and TRBJ2-5; 15 nucleotides match TRBD2. Germline CDR1 SQVTM, CDR2 ANQGSEA. The CDR3 length is 19 residues. Unmatched junction bases numbered 17, after V lost 6 bases and J lost 3 bases. The CDR3 DNA reads as TGCAGCGTCGAACTCACCCGGGGACTAGCGGGAGGAATGGAAGAGACCCAGTACTTC. Translating gives CSVELTRGLAGGMEETQYF.

CDR3 in amino acids: CASSQYVQSPTDTQYF. CDR3 sequence (DNA): TGTGCCAGCAGCCAGTATGTCCAGTCCCCTACAGATACGCAGTATTTT. The rearrangement uses TRBV14 and TRBJ2-3; the D is unclear. Germline lookup yields CDR1 SGHDN and CDR2 FVKESK. Trimming removed 3 bases from V and 3 bases from J, with 16 bases in between. The CDR3 is 16 amino acids.

The sample holds a few counts of this clonotype. This chain links TRBV20-1 with TRBJ2-5; 8 nucleotides line up with TRBD1. The trim removed 0 bases at V and 7 bases at J, leaving 7 bases unmatched. Germline V CDR1 and CDR2: DFQATT, SNEGSKA (reference sequence). The CDR3 length is 14 residues. This CDR3 is CSARDGTGKGTQYF. The CDR3 coding sequence is TGCAGTGCTAGAGATGGGACAGGAAAAGGGACCCAGTACTTC.

The chain has TRBV4-2 and TRBJ2-6, with 8 bases that match TRBD1. The CDR3 totals 21 residues. In germline, CDR1 is LGHNA, CDR2 YNFKEQ. The J segment lost 0 bases and the V segment lost 2 bases, leaving 15 bases of the junction unmatched. Here the CDR3 DNA reads TGTGCCAGCAGCCAACGACTCTGGACAGGGCCTCAGAGCTCTGGGGCCAACGTCCTGACTTTC. Translated, it gives CASSQRLWTGPQSSGANVLTF.

The gene calls are TRBV7-9 and TRBJ1-6; D is ambiguous. The CDR3 spans 14 residues. V dropped 1 base and J dropped 4 bases, with 5 bases sitting between them. Germline V gene data show CDR1 as SEHNR and CDR2 as FQNEAQ (reference sequence). The CDR3 DNA is TGTGCCAGCAGCTTAGAGCAATATAATTCACCCCTCCACTTT. It translates to CASSLEQYNSPLHF.